This T cell receptor beta chain was retrieved from a study of vaccination and CD4 T cells after COVID-19. At the level of the study: Two of the convalescents were Hispanic, and the group consisted of six males and four females.

As for treatment: roughly ten-day PBMC culture with coronavirus spike peptide pools or control peptides (ViraFEST assay). On day 3 and again on day 7, fresh IL-2 medium was used to replace half the medium. General study points: In convalescent patients, a median approximately 86% of post-vaccine SARS-CoV-2-reactive clones appeared only after vaccination. In convalescent patients, 304 of 307 vaccine-specific clones were spike mono-reactive.

CDR3 length: 13 amino acids. CDR1 is SNHLY, CDR2 FYNNEI, per germline. Sequencing of the DNA from cultured CD4+ T cells was carried out with the Oncomine TCR Beta short-read assay. MiXCR was run by TCRdb on the PCR reads, yielding one entry per CDR3 protein. This table holds roughly 20,000 distinct CDR3 sequences, 45% to 70% found once. With regard to this clonotype: Its antigen is unknown.

Material for sequencing was CD4+ T cells from blood, cultured in vitro. This TCR derives from a human donor who had recovered from COVID-19. The chain has TRBV2 and TRBJ2-2; 8 bases agree with TRBD1. CDR3 bases: TGTACGGGACAGGCGTTGGGGGCCGGGGAGCTGTTTTTT. Translation gives CTGQALGAGELFF. The full variable domain, in which reference TRBV2 and TRBJ2-2 provide the parts outside the CDR3, is EPEVTQTPSHQVTQMGQEVILRCVPISNHLYFYWYRQILGQKVEFLVSFYNNEISEKSEIFDDQFSVERPDGSNFTLKIRSTKLEDSAMYFCTGQALGAGELFFGEGSRLTVL.